Listed below are T cell receptor beta chains from one sample, sequenced in a study of T cell responses to AZD1222 COVID-19 vaccine. Profiled with immunoSEQ multiplex PCR; TCRdb holds only in-frame clones, not every one. The table shows about 130,000 clones, with roughly 88% occurring only once. The sequencing used peripheral blood, collected on day 0 of AZD1222 vaccination. All receptors come from an adult in good health. Each CDR3 is given with its conserved first and last residue. The D gene is left open where the match is weak. Size values are once, few and many counts, or a class for expanded clones, and some rows have none.

cdr3_length clone_size d_call j_call v_call cdr3_nt cdr3_aa
15 - TRBD2 TRBJ2-3 TRBV6-6 TGTGCCAGCAGTCCCAGCGGGACCAGCACAGATACGCAGTATTTT CASSPSGTSTDTQYF
12 - - TRBJ2-5 TRBV2 TGTGCCAGCAGTGCCGTTAGAGAGACCCAGTACTTC CASSAVRETQYF
15 - - TRBJ1-4 TRBV10-3 TGTGCCATCAGTGAGAATTTTTCGGGGAATGAAAAACTGTTTTTT CAISENFSGNEKLFF
16 - TRBD1 TRBJ2-5 TRBV5-6 TGTGCCAGCAGCTTGGGGATCGGGACAGACCAAGAGACCCAGTACTTC CASSLGIGTDQETQYF
15 - - TRBJ2-5 TRBV2 TGTGCCAGCGGTTGGTCAGGGCAGTTTGGAGAGACCCAGTACTTC CASGWSGQFGETQYF
15 - TRBD1 TRBJ1-1 TRBV18 TGTGCCAGCTCACCACTACAGGGGGGTGGCACTGAAGCTTTCTTT CASSPLQGGGTEAFF
12 - - TRBJ1-2 TRBV6-2/TRBV6-3 TGTGCCAGCAGCGCGCACAGGGATGGCTACACCTTC CASSAHRDGYTF
16 - TRBD2 TRBJ2-3 TRBV7-2 TGTGCCAGCAGCCCGGGACTAGCGGGGGGGGTGGATACGCAGTATTTT CASSPGLAGGVDTQYF
13 few - TRBJ2-2 TRBV5-1 TGCGCCAGCAGAGACGCAGACACCGGGGAGCTGTTTTTT CASRDADTGELFF
13 - - TRBJ1-2 TRBV19 TGTGCCAGTAGTATTGCCAAGAACTATGGCTACACCTTC CASSIAKNYGYTF
15 - - TRBJ1-4 TRBV21-1 TGTGCCAGCAGCAAAAAAGCAGCGCCTAATGAAAAACTGTTTTTT CASSKKAAPNEKLFF
14 - TRBD1 TRBJ2-3 TRBV6-5 TGTGCCAGCAAACGGGACAGTAGCACAGATACGCAGTATTTT CASKRDSSTDTQYF
12 - - TRBJ2-7 TRBV29-1 TGCAGCGTACAGGGGGGGAGCTACGAGCAGTACTTC CSVQGGSYEQYF
15 - - TRBJ1-2 TRBV5-8 TGTGCCAGCAGCTCGGGACCACAGGGCTGGGACGGCTACACCTTC CASSSGPQGWDGYTF
12 - - TRBJ2-2 TRBV12-3/TRBV12-4 TGTGCCAGCAGTTTGTGGGGCGGGGAGCTGTTTTTT CASSLWGGELFF
16 few TRBD1 TRBJ2-2 TRBV7-7 TGTGCCAGCAGCTGGACAGGGGGCATGAACACCGGGGAGCTGTTTTTT CASSWTGGMNTGELFF
15 few - TRBJ1-1 TRBV18 TGTGCCAGCTCACCACCACAGGGCGTGAACACTGAAGCTTTCTTT CASSPPQGVNTEAFF
14 - TRBD2 TRBJ2-2 TRBV24-1 TGTGCCACCAAAGCGGGAGGATACACCGGGGAGCTGTTTTTT CATKAGGYTGELFF
16 once TRBD2 TRBJ2-1 TRBV15 TGTGCCACCAGCAGAGCACTAGCGGGAGGGTACAATGAGCAGTTCTTC CATSRALAGGYNEQFF
16 - TRBD2 TRBJ2-1 TRBV11-3 TGTGCCAGCAGCTTAGGAGGTCTAGCGGGAGTTTATGAGCAGTTCTTC CASSLGGLAGVYEQFF
16 once TRBD2 TRBJ2-5 TRBV24-1 TGTGCCACCAGTGACCCTAGCGGGGGGGCCGGAGAGACCCAGTACTTC CATSDPSGGAGETQYF
15 - - TRBJ2-2 TRBV6-5 TGTGCCAGCAGTTGGGCGGGCCTAAACACCGGGGAGCTGTTTTTT CASSWAGLNTGELFF
16 - - TRBJ2-7 TRBV9 TGTGCCAGCAGCCCTCGCTTTCCAGGGACCTTTTACGAGCAGTACTTC CASSPRFPGTFYEQYF
14 - - TRBJ1-2 TRBV19 TGTGCCAGTAGTATCGGGCAGGGCTTCTATGGCTACACCTTC CASSIGQGFYGYTF
13 - - TRBJ1-1 TRBV5-6 TGTGCCAGCAGCTTTGAGGGGAACACTGAAGCTTTCTTT CASSFEGNTEAFF
14 - - TRBJ2-3 TRBV7-3 TGTGCCGCTGTCGGCAGAACTAGCACAGATACGCAGTATTTT CAAVGRTSTDTQYF
19 - TRBD2 TRBJ2-1 TRBV4-1 TGCGCCAGCAGCCAATGGGCGGCGACTAGAAACAGCGGGGACAATGAGCAGTTCTTC CASSQWAATRNSGDNEQFF
12 - - TRBJ1-1 TRBV28 TGTGCCAGCACCAAATCGACCACTGAAGCTTTCTTT CASTKSTTEAFF
15 - - TRBJ2-3 TRBV5-1 TGCGCCAGCAGCTTGGGTCAGGGCAGCACAGATACGCAGTATTTT CASSLGQGSTDTQYF
14 - - TRBJ1-6 TRBV25-1 TGTGCCAGCAGTGAGGAGCAGGGGAATTCACCCCTCCACTTT CASSEEQGNSPLHF
14 - - TRBJ2-4 TRBV7-9 TGTGCCAGCAGCTCTCAGGTCAGGGGCGGAATTCAGTACTTC CASSSQVRGGIQYF
13 - - TRBJ2-1 TRBV6-5 TGTGCCAGCAGTTCCCCCGGTCCCAATGAGCAGTTCTTC CASSSPGPNEQFF
15 once - TRBJ2-7 TRBV11-2 TGTGCCAGCAGCTTCGGGAGGGGGCTCTCCTACGAGCAGTACTTC CASSFGRGLSYEQYF
13 - - TRBJ1-2 TRBV24-1 TGTGCCACCAGTGAGGACGGTGTTGGGGGCTACACCTTC CATSEDGVGGYTF
14 - - TRBJ2-1 TRBV5-1 TGCGCCAGCAGCTTCCGGGGGCGCGACAATGAGCAGTTCTTC CASSFRGRDNEQFF
11 - - TRBJ1-1 TRBV6-2/TRBV6-3 TGTGCCAGCAGCCTAGCTTTTTGGGCTTTCTTT CASSLAFWAFF